This is a list of T cell receptor beta chains from one sample in a study of blood T cell repertoires in COVID-19. TCRdb's table, derived via immunoSEQ multiplex PCR, lists solely in-frame clones and lacks some. The data contain about 200,000 clones, over 75% of them seen just once; the ten biggest clones take up about 4.1%. The source material was peripheral blood. These receptors were obtained from a man between 45 and 60 years old with acute or convalescent COVID-19. Each CDR3 is given with its conserved first and last residue. The D gene is left open where the match is weak. The listing skips clone size in some rows; elsewhere it reads once, few, many or a size class.

j_gene: TRBJ1-1
abundance: -
d_gene: TRBD1
v_gene: TRBV7-6
CDR3aa: CASTDRGPPSTEAFF
CDR3nt: TGTGCCAGCACAGACAGGGGGCCCCCTTCCACTGAAGCTTTCTTT

j_gene: TRBJ1-1
abundance: -
d_gene: TRBD1
v_gene: TRBV27
CDR3aa: CASSFTGQGTEAFF
CDR3nt: TGTGCCAGCAGTTTTACCGGACAGGGCACTGAAGCTTTCTTT

j_gene: TRBJ1-1
abundance: -
d_gene: -
v_gene: TRBV5-6
CDR3aa: CASSPGAGWTEAFF
CDR3nt: TGTGCCAGCAGCCCGGGAGCGGGTTGGACTGAAGCTTTCTTT

j_gene: TRBJ2-7
abundance: -
d_gene: TRBD1
v_gene: TRBV2
CDR3aa: CASSPGQGAHYDEQYF
CDR3nt: TGTGCCAGCAGTCCGGGACAGGGGGCCCACTACGACGAGCAGTACTTC

j_gene: TRBJ1-5
abundance: -
d_gene: -
v_gene: TRBV24-1
CDR3aa: CATPPGIGNQPQHF
CDR3nt: TGTGCCACCCCACCAGGGATTGGCAATCAGCCCCAGCATTTT

j_gene: TRBJ1-2
abundance: once
d_gene: TRBD1
v_gene: TRBV5-1
CDR3aa: CASSTGQGNYGYTF
CDR3nt: TGCGCCAGCAGCACCGGACAGGGCAACTATGGCTACACCTTC

j_gene: TRBJ1-4
abundance: -
d_gene: -
v_gene: TRBV29-1
CDR3aa: CSVEAGSSEKLFF
CDR3nt: TGCAGCGTTGAAGCGGGGAGTAGTGAAAAACTGTTTTTT

j_gene: TRBJ2-7
abundance: -
d_gene: TRBD1
v_gene: TRBV7-2
CDR3aa: CASSLGQGWAYEQYF
CDR3nt: TGTGCCAGCAGCCTGGGACAGGGGTGGGCCTACGAGCAGTACTTC

j_gene: TRBJ1-1
abundance: -
d_gene: TRBD1
v_gene: TRBV18
CDR3aa: CASSPDRDNTEAFF
CDR3nt: TGTGCCAGCTCACCCGACAGGGACAACACTGAAGCTTTCTTT

j_gene: TRBJ2-6
abundance: -
d_gene: TRBD2
v_gene: TRBV7-8
CDR3aa: CASSRVAGVNSGANVLTF
CDR3nt: TGTGCCAGCAGCAGGGTAGCGGGGGTGAACTCTGGGGCCAACGTCCTGACTTTC

j_gene: TRBJ1-1
abundance: once
d_gene: -
v_gene: TRBV15
CDR3aa: CATSRGDEREAFF
CDR3nt: TGTGCCACCAGCAGAGGAGATGAAAGAGAAGCTTTCTTT

j_gene: TRBJ2-5
abundance: -
d_gene: TRBD1
v_gene: TRBV7-2
CDR3aa: CASSSDREETQYF
CDR3nt: TGTGCCAGCAGCTCCGACAGGGAAGAGACCCAGTACTTC

j_gene: TRBJ1-5
abundance: few
d_gene: TRBD1
v_gene: TRBV12-3/TRBV12-4
CDR3aa: CASRGQVKQPQHF
CDR3nt: TGTGCCAGCAGGGGACAGGTGAAACAGCCCCAGCATTTT

j_gene: TRBJ1-1
abundance: few
d_gene: -
v_gene: TRBV21-1
CDR3aa: CASSRQVRRRTEAFF
CDR3nt: TGTGCCAGCAGTCGGCAAGTTCGTCGGAGAACTGAAGCTTTCTTT

j_gene: TRBJ1-6
abundance: -
d_gene: -
v_gene: TRBV3-1/TRBV3-2
CDR3aa: CASSPAAEGLWDSPLHF
CDR3nt: TGTGCCAGCAGCCCCGCCGCGGAGGGGCTATGGGATTCACCCCTCCACTTT

j_gene: TRBJ1-2
abundance: -
d_gene: TRBD1
v_gene: TRBV5-4
CDR3aa: CASSSQGGNSDYTF
CDR3nt: TGTGCCAGCAGCTCGCAGGGGGGAAACTCGGACTACACCTTC

j_gene: TRBJ1-2
abundance: -
d_gene: -
v_gene: TRBV20-1
CDR3aa: CSASVRETNYGYTF
CDR3nt: TGCAGTGCTAGTGTCAGGGAAACTAACTATGGCTACACCTTC

j_gene: TRBJ1-5
abundance: -
d_gene: TRBD1
v_gene: TRBV28
CDR3aa: CASSYARGPRKVQHF
CDR3nt: TGTGCCAGCAGTTACGCCAGGGGGCCACGCAAGGTCCAGCATTTT

j_gene: TRBJ2-1
abundance: -
d_gene: -
v_gene: TRBV6-5
CDR3aa: CASSRGLLPSNEQFF
CDR3nt: TGTGCCAGCAGTCGAGGACTACTTCCCTCCAATGAGCAGTTCTTC

j_gene: TRBJ2-7
abundance: once
d_gene: TRBD1
v_gene: TRBV7-9
CDR3aa: CASSLVVTGTTYEQYF
CDR3nt: TGTGCCAGCAGCTTAGTGGTGACAGGGACGACCTACGAGCAGTACTTC

j_gene: TRBJ1-2
abundance: -
d_gene: -
v_gene: TRBV19
CDR3aa: CASSMGGLPYTF
CDR3nt: TGTGCCAGTAGTATGGGGGGACTCCCCTACACCTTC

j_gene: TRBJ2-5
abundance: -
d_gene: TRBD1
v_gene: TRBV7-8
CDR3aa: CASSFLPGQGQETQYF
CDR3nt: TGTGCCAGCAGCTTTCTCCCGGGACAGGGCCAAGAGACCCAGTACTTC